This entry describes one TCR beta chain. No antigen is known for it. No per-base quality is available; no much larger clone lies one base away. The entry originates in a study of blood T cell repertoires in COVID-19 (dated by TCRdb to 2020 to 2021). With respect to the entire study: Collaborator samples came from the United States, Italy and Spain and covered acute and convalescent phases of COVID-19. The repertoires were made available in a free public database intended to serve as a resource for research on the immune response to SARS-CoV-2. Where HLA class I and class II types were available, the types were taken from metadata supplied by the sample provider, not from assay-based typing. Sample metadata almost always included a de-identified subject ID, COVID-19 status, age in years and sex. The samples were drawn from two sources: the first 160 participants of the ongoing ImmuneRACE study, and over 950 subjects contributed by 6 global collaborators. The dataset comprised deeply sampled blood TCRbeta repertoires from subjects exposed to, actively infected with, or recovered from COVID-19. The material from the prospective study consisted of cDNA or gDNA derived from T cells, B-cell-depleted T cells, or PBMCs. Paper-wide results and their limitations: The amount of clinical and demographic metadata varied by source and participant and was provided uncurated.

The collaborating institutions used their own protocols to collect whole blood in K2EDTA tubes. For TCRbeta analysis, collaborators shipped samples as frozen whole blood, isolated PBMCs, or DNA extracted from either of those sample types. The CDR3 goes from the cysteine to the phenylalanine over 13 residues. Only CDR3 DNA is held: 39 bases, read in frame from base 1. Sequences SGHRS (CDR1) and YFSETQ (CDR2) are obtained from the germline V gene. The V end gives up 3 bases and the J end 12 bases, leaving 8 bases in the junction not matched to a gene. TCRbeta CDR3 regions were amplified from genomic DNA using the immunoSEQ Assay, a bias-controlled multiplex PCR. In the authors' own workflow: The number of nucleated cells in each sample was estimated from the amplification of reference gene primers within the assay. Sequence reads were collapsed and filtered to measure the absolute abundance of every unique TCRbeta CDR3 rearrangement. For each sample, productive Simpson clonality was calculated by taking the square root of Simpson's diversity index across productive rearrangements. As stored in TCRdb, this immuneACCESS dataset retains in-frame rearrangements with V and J assigned. A fraction of the clones does not appear; measured against another copy, unresolved V genes explain less than half of the discrepancy, and the remainder lacks a known reason. V and J calls and clone size are those listed in that table; D and trimming were worked out from the DNA. The sample includes just under 80,000 clones, with about four fifths observed a single time. The ten largest clonotypes hold about a third of the sample.

The sequence was collected from a woman between 65 and 79 years old with acute or convalescent COVID-19. The sequence joins TRBV5-1 to TRBJ2-1; TRBD1 agrees with 8 junctional bases. Sequenced input: peripheral blood. The sequenced DNA is TGCGCCAGCAGCTCGGAAGGACAGGGTTCGCAGTTCTTC. Translated, this gives CASSSEGQGSQFF.